This T cell receptor beta chain was observed in a study of early T cells in non-severe SARS-CoV-2 infection. Across the whole study: Bulk RNA isolated from unsorted whole blood underwent sequencing; chains were not paired. The study's findings and limits: Sequences matched to VDJdb favored anti-spike CD8 responses, while private and CD4 specificities were missed.

This clonotype was recorded at least ten times. Its matching antigen is unknown. Individual cDNA molecules received unique molecular identifiers. TCRdb reprocessed the 5' RACE reads with MiXCR, giving one entry per CDR3 protein. The sample contains under 70,000 distinct CDR3 sequences, 9.5% to 13% of which appear only once. The ends were cut back, 1 base at V and 4 bases at J, with 7 bases in the middle. Germline assignment: CDR1 KGHSH and CDR2 LQKENI. The CDR3 totals 13 residues. The receptor was isolated from an adult who was a healthcare worker with PCR-confirmed SARS-CoV-2 infection or an uninfected control (not recorded which). The chain employs TRBV18 and TRBJ1-2; the D is unclear. Sample: whole blood. The CDR3 coding sequence is TGTGCCAGCTCACCACTCTCCCTCTATGGCTACACCTTC. Protein: CASSPLSLYGYTF.